This is a list of T cell receptor beta chains from one sample in a study of cytomegalovirus exposure and HLA in healthy donors. Produced via immunoSEQ multiplex PCR; TCRdb's table is partial and in-frame only. The sample contains around 130,000 clones, approximately 80% of which appear only once. Sequenced: PBMCs. The receptor source for this set is a man between 18 and 29 years old in good health and CMV-seropositive. The CDR3 runs from the conserved cysteine through the conserved F or W. The D gene is left open where the match is weak.

j_gene: TRBJ1-1; len: 15; v_gene: TRBV5-1; d_gene: .; CDR3aa: CASRGRGDSNTEAFF
j_gene: TRBJ2-1; len: 15; v_gene: TRBV7-9; d_gene: TRBD1; CDR3aa: CASRIGGQGYNEQFF
j_gene: TRBJ1-1; len: 11; v_gene: TRBV11-2; d_gene: .; CDR3aa: CASSPFTEAFF
j_gene: TRBJ1-2; len: 13; v_gene: TRBV6-1; d_gene: .; CDR3aa: CASTPGMNYGYTF
j_gene: TRBJ1-1; len: 14; v_gene: TRBV4-1; d_gene: TRBD1; CDR3aa: CASSIPTGGTEAFF
j_gene: TRBJ1-2; len: 15; v_gene: TRBV11-2; d_gene: .; CDR3aa: CASSLGRLDGYGYTF
j_gene: TRBJ1-1; len: 14; v_gene: TRBV2; d_gene: .; CDR3aa: CASSEAERPLGAFF
j_gene: TRBJ1-2; len: 16; v_gene: TRBV27; d_gene: TRBD1; CDR3aa: CASSRGPGQDNYGYTF
j_gene: TRBJ1-6; len: 13; v_gene: TRBV30; d_gene: .; CDR3aa: CAWAGFRNSPLHF
j_gene: TRBJ1-2; len: 15; v_gene: TRBV5-6; d_gene: .; CDR3aa: CASSPQITGNYGYTF